A selection of T cell receptor beta chains follows, all from one sample in a study of cytomegalovirus exposure and HLA in healthy donors. The protocol was immunoSEQ multiplex PCR, while the TCRdb copy is restricted to in-frame clones and leaves out a portion. In the table there are about 57,000 clones, more than 80% of which are singletons. Sample: PBMCs. These receptors all come from a woman aged 18-35 years in good health and CMV-seronegative. Both conserved end residues are part of each CDR3. The D gene is left open where the match is weak. The size of a clone is reported for some rows only, either as once, few or many, or as a class for expanded clones.

d_call: NA; j_call: TRBJ2-5; clone_size: once; v_call: TRBV5-1; cdr3_nt: TGCGCCAGCAGCTTGTCTCAGAGGGAGACCCAGTACTTC; cdr3_aa: CASSLSQRETQYF
d_call: TRBD2; j_call: TRBJ2-7; clone_size: NA; v_call: TRBV27; cdr3_nt: TGTGCCAGGCGACTAGCGGGAGACTATCGGATCCACGAGCAGTACTTC; cdr3_aa: CARRLAGDYRIHEQYF
d_call: NA; j_call: TRBJ1-2; clone_size: NA; v_call: TRBV27; cdr3_nt: TGTGCCAGCAGTCCAGGGGCGGGTGGCTACACCTTC; cdr3_aa: CASSPGAGGYTF
d_call: NA; j_call: TRBJ2-7; clone_size: NA; v_call: TRBV28; cdr3_nt: TGTGCCAGCAGTTTATGGTCTCGGGAGCAGTACTTC; cdr3_aa: CASSLWSREQYF
d_call: TRBD2; j_call: TRBJ2-1; clone_size: NA; v_call: TRBV4-1; cdr3_nt: TGCGCCAGCAGCCCTCGACTAGCGGTCCCCTACAATGAGCAGTTCTTC; cdr3_aa: CASSPRLAVPYNEQFF
d_call: TRBD1; j_call: TRBJ1-5; clone_size: NA; v_call: TRBV2; cdr3_nt: TGTGCCAGCAGTTTCGCCCGGGACAGGGATATTAGCAATCAGCCCCAGCATTTT; cdr3_aa: CASSFARDRDISNQPQHF
d_call: NA; j_call: TRBJ2-2; clone_size: NA; v_call: TRBV7-7; cdr3_nt: TGTGCCAGCAGCTTAGCGCTAGTATTAAGTCGGGACACCGGGGAGCTGTTTTTT; cdr3_aa: CASSLALVLSRDTGELFF
d_call: TRBD2; j_call: TRBJ2-5; clone_size: NA; v_call: TRBV18; cdr3_nt: TGTGCCAGCTCACCACTAGTCGGGAGGGGAGGCTCACAAGAGACCCAGTACTTC; cdr3_aa: CASSPLVGRGGSQETQYF
d_call: NA; j_call: TRBJ2-7; clone_size: NA; v_call: TRBV28; cdr3_nt: TGTGCCAGCAGCCTCACTTACGAGCAGTACTTC; cdr3_aa: CASSLTYEQYF
d_call: NA; j_call: TRBJ2-1; clone_size: NA; v_call: TRBV7-2; cdr3_nt: TGTGCCAGCAGCTCAAACTTATACAATGAGCAGTTCTTC; cdr3_aa: CASSSNLYNEQFF
d_call: TRBD1; j_call: TRBJ2-1; clone_size: NA; v_call: TRBV5-1; cdr3_nt: TGCGCCAGCAGCTGGGGACAGGGGGGCTACAATGAGCAGTTCTTC; cdr3_aa: CASSWGQGGYNEQFF
d_call: TRBD2; j_call: TRBJ2-3; clone_size: NA; v_call: TRBV6-4; cdr3_nt: TGTGCCAGCACGCAACTAGCGGGGACCACAGATACGCAGTATTTT; cdr3_aa: CASTQLAGTTDTQYF
d_call: TRBD2; j_call: TRBJ2-6; clone_size: NA; v_call: TRBV28; cdr3_nt: TGTGCCAGCAGTTTATGGTCTAGCGGGGGCTCTGGGGCCAACGTCCTGACTTTC; cdr3_aa: CASSLWSSGGSGANVLTF
d_call: NA; j_call: TRBJ2-3; clone_size: NA; v_call: TRBV6-5; cdr3_nt: TGTGCCAGCAGCTTCGGAGCAGCGTCCCCAGATACGCAGTATTTT; cdr3_aa: CASSFGAASPDTQYF
d_call: TRBD1; j_call: TRBJ1-2; clone_size: NA; v_call: TRBV10-2; cdr3_nt: TGCGCCAGCAGCCGACAGGGATCGAACTATGGCTACACCTTC; cdr3_aa: CASSRQGSNYGYTF
d_call: TRBD2; j_call: TRBJ2-2; clone_size: NA; v_call: TRBV23-1; cdr3_nt: TGCGCCAGCAGTCAACCAGGACTAGCCCCCGGGGAGCTGTTTTTT; cdr3_aa: CASSQPGLAPGELFF
d_call: TRBD1; j_call: TRBJ1-3; clone_size: NA; v_call: TRBV27; cdr3_nt: TGTGCCAGCAGTTTAAGGACAGGGGCATCGTACACCATATATTTT; cdr3_aa: CASSLRTGASYTIYF
d_call: NA; j_call: TRBJ2-3; clone_size: NA; v_call: TRBV7-9; cdr3_nt: TGTGCCAGCAGCTTAGAGAGGGCAGATACGCAGTATTTT; cdr3_aa: CASSLERADTQYF
d_call: TRBD1; j_call: TRBJ2-7; clone_size: NA; v_call: TRBV5-1; cdr3_nt: TGCGCCAGCAGCGCTGGACAGGGCTACGAGCAGTACTTC; cdr3_aa: CASSAGQGYEQYF
d_call: TRBD1; j_call: TRBJ2-5; clone_size: NA; v_call: TRBV18; cdr3_nt: TGTGCCAGCTCACCGGACAGGGTTAGGGAGACCCAGTACTTC; cdr3_aa: CASSPDRVRETQYF
d_call: NA; j_call: TRBJ1-2; clone_size: NA; v_call: TRBV5-4; cdr3_nt: TGTGCCAGCAGCTTGGCTCCAGGGCCCAACTATGGCTACACCTTC; cdr3_aa: CASSLAPGPNYGYTF
d_call: NA; j_call: TRBJ1-6; clone_size: NA; v_call: TRBV5-1; cdr3_nt: TGCGCCAGCAGGTCCGGGGAGGATAGTTCACCCCTCCACTTT; cdr3_aa: CASRSGEDSSPLHF
d_call: NA; j_call: TRBJ2-7; clone_size: NA; v_call: TRBV6-5; cdr3_nt: TGTGCCAGCAGTCGACAAGGGACTCCGGAGCAGTACTTC; cdr3_aa: CASSRQGTPEQYF
d_call: NA; j_call: TRBJ2-1; clone_size: many; v_call: TRBV11-2; cdr3_nt: TGTGCCAGCAGCTCCTCGGAGGTAGGGCAGTTCTTC; cdr3_aa: CASSSSEVGQFF
d_call: NA; j_call: TRBJ1-6; clone_size: NA; v_call: TRBV5-1; cdr3_nt: TGCGCCAGTCGTGCGCCGGACAAAGATAATTCACCCCTCCACTTT; cdr3_aa: CASRAPDKDNSPLHF
d_call: TRBD2; j_call: TRBJ2-1; clone_size: NA; v_call: TRBV4-1; cdr3_nt: TGCGCCAGCAGCCAGCCGGGACTAGCGGGCAATGAGCAGTTCTTC; cdr3_aa: CASSQPGLAGNEQFF
d_call: NA; j_call: TRBJ2-5; clone_size: NA; v_call: TRBV28; cdr3_nt: TGTGCCAGCAGTTCCGGACGGGAGCAAGAGACCCAGTACTTC; cdr3_aa: CASSSGREQETQYF
d_call: TRBD1; j_call: TRBJ2-3; clone_size: NA; v_call: TRBV19; cdr3_nt: TGTGCCAGTAGGCCCAGGGGGAGCACAGATACGCAGTATTTT; cdr3_aa: CASRPRGSTDTQYF
d_call: NA; j_call: TRBJ1-5; clone_size: NA; v_call: TRBV27; cdr3_nt: TGTGCCAGCAGTCCCCGTGGGGGCCTGAATCAGCCCCAGCATTTT; cdr3_aa: CASSPRGGLNQPQHF
d_call: TRBD1; j_call: TRBJ1-2; clone_size: once; v_call: TRBV6-5; cdr3_nt: TGTGCCAGCAGTCCGGACAGGGACTATGGCTACACCTTC; cdr3_aa: CASSPDRDYGYTF
d_call: NA; j_call: TRBJ1-2; clone_size: NA; v_call: TRBV19; cdr3_nt: TGTGCCAGTAGCAATGAGATGAACTATGGCTACACCTTC; cdr3_aa: CASSNEMNYGYTF
d_call: NA; j_call: TRBJ2-6; clone_size: NA; v_call: TRBV28; cdr3_nt: TGTGCCAGCAGTCAAATTCGTCTGACACAAAGTCGGGCCAACGTCCTGACTTTC; cdr3_aa: CASSQIRLTQSRANVLTF
d_call: NA; j_call: TRBJ2-1; clone_size: NA; v_call: TRBV11-3; cdr3_nt: TGTGCCAGCAGCTCCCAGGGCCAATACAATGAGCAGTTCTTC; cdr3_aa: CASSSQGQYNEQFF
d_call: NA; j_call: TRBJ2-6; clone_size: NA; v_call: TRBV5-1; cdr3_nt: TGCGCCAGCAGCTTACAACAGGGGGCCAACGTCCTGACTTTC; cdr3_aa: CASSLQQGANVLTF
d_call: NA; j_call: TRBJ2-3; clone_size: NA; v_call: TRBV2; cdr3_nt: TGTGCCAGGACACTCGGAATAGATACGCAGTATTTT; cdr3_aa: CARTLGIDTQYF
d_call: NA; j_call: TRBJ1-2; clone_size: once; v_call: TRBV5-1; cdr3_nt: TGCGCCAGCAGTCAGGCCGCAAGATATGGCTACACCTTC; cdr3_aa: CASSQAARYGYTF